What follows are 29 T cell receptor beta chains derived from one specimen sequenced in a study of shared clonotypes between healthy human individuals. Profiled with immunoSEQ multiplex PCR; TCRdb holds only in-frame clones, not every one. The profile shows around 2,000,000 clones, 85% to 95% of them singletons. Sequencing was done on a sample of naive CD4+ T cells sorted from blood. Subset given: CD45RA+ positively selected. The source of these receptors is a man in his late teens or twenties in good health.

The CDR3 is CASTLQGTSKQYF. CDR3 nucleotides: TGTGCCAGCACCCTACAGGGAACCTCCAAGCAGTACTTC. The chain has TRBV27 and TRBJ2-7; D may be TRBD1 (6 bases). The length of the CDR3 is 13 residues. Germline CDR1 reads MNHEY; CDR2 reads SMNVEV (reference sequence). V lost 7 bases and J lost 8, with 18 bases in between.

The chain uses TRBV7-6 and TRBJ1-3; D may be TRBD1 (5 bases). This CDR3 has 16 residues. Trimming stripped 5 bases from V and 2 bases from J, with 16 bases between. Germline-derived CDR1 and CDR2 are SGHVS and FNYEAQ. In DNA form, the CDR3 reads TGTGCCAGCAGCCCCGGGGCGGGGGGAACTGGAAACACCATATATTTT. Translated: CASSPGAGGTGNTIYF.

The rearrangement uses TRBV4-1 and TRBJ1-1, with D possibly being TRBD1 (6 bases). Trimming took off 3 bases at V and 10 bases at J, with 21 bases between the two ends. The CDR3 runs 15 residues. Germline V gives CDR1 MGHRA, CDR2 YSYEKL. The CDR3 DNA sequence: TGCGCCAGCAGCCAGGTTCCCCGGGACAAGAGACCAGCTTTCTTT. Amino acids: CASSQVPRDKRPAFF.

The chain has TRBV5-1 and TRBJ2-7; the D gene is possibly TRBD2 (6 bases). This CDR3 contains 16 residues. Germline CDR1 SGHRS, CDR2 YFSETQ. Between the trimmed V and J ends, which lost 5 bases and 1 base, there was a span of 19 bases. The CDR3 protein is CASRYAGEVLSYEQYF. CDR3 coding DNA: TGCGCCAGCAGGTATGCCGGGGAGGTTCTATCCTACGAGCAGTACTTC. The entire variable domain, with the rest obtained from reference TRBV5-1 and TRBJ2-7, is as follows: KAGVTQTPRYLIKTRGQQVTLSCSPISGHRSVSWYQQTPGQGLQFLFEYFSETQRNKGNFPGRFSGRQFSNSRSEMNVSTLELGDSALYLCASRYAGEVLSYEQYFGPGTRLTVT.

The rearrangement joins TRBV11-2 to TRBJ1-4, with TRBD1 as a possible D gene (6 bases). Germline CDR1 is SGHAT and CDR2 is FQNNGV. V was shortened by 1 base and J by 3 bases, with 9 bases between the two germline ends. This CDR3 spans 15 amino acids. CDR3 in amino acids: CASSLGGAANEKLFF. The CDR3 DNA follows: TGTGCCAGCAGCTTAGGGGGGGCTGCTAATGAAAAACTGTTTTTT.

The chain has TRBV6-5 and TRBJ1-1; a weak D match, TRBD1 (5 bases). From germline, CDR1 is MNHEY and CDR2 SVGAGI. The CDR3 runs 13 residues. V was shortened by 10 bases and J by 1 base, with 13 bases between the two germline ends. The CDR3 sequence: CAIRDSQNTEAFF. The DNA for the CDR3 is TGTGCCATAAGAGACAGTCAGAACACTGAAGCTTTCTTT.

V usage is TRBV7-6 and J usage is TRBJ1-4; TRBD1 is a possible D gene (5 bases). V was pared by 5 bases and J by 8 bases, with 18 bases between. CDR1 and CDR2 (germline): SGHVS, FNYEAQ. The CDR3 sequence is 15 residues long. The CDR3 DNA sequence: TGTGCCAGCAGCCGTGAGCAGGGAATATCGGAAAAACTGTTTTTT. It specifies CASSREQGISEKLFF.

The chain carries TRBV2 and TRBJ2-7; no clear D. Per germline, CDR1 SNHLY and CDR2 FYNNEI. The CDR3 has 12 residues. Trimming took 3 bases from V and 2 from J, leaving 5 bases between them. CDR3 amino acids: CASSDAPYEQYF. The CDR3, as DNA: TGTGCCAGCAGTGACGCCCCCTACGAGCAGTACTTC.

This clone appeared once. The chain joins TRBV11-3 to TRBJ2-5, with D unclear. CDR1 SGHNT and CDR2 YENEEA come from the germline V gene. Trimming pared 0 bases from V and 5 bases from J, leaving 4 bases between. This CDR3 contains 12 residues. This chain's CDR3 is CASSLDTETQYF. The CDR3 DNA follows: TGTGCCAGCAGCTTAGATACGGAGACCCAGTACTTC.

The table lists this clone with a few counts. The chain combines TRBV7-2 with TRBJ1-4, with 8 bases lining up with TRBD1. Germline assignment: CDR1 SGHTA and CDR2 FQGNSA. There are 15 residues in the CDR3. V lost 5 bases and J lost 8; bases outside the gene matches: 10. The CDR3 sequence: CASSRQTGEREKLFF. The DNA of the CDR3 is TGTGCCAGCAGCCGACAGACAGGGGAGAGGGAAAAACTGTTTTTT.

CDR3 DNA sequence: TGTGCCTGGAGCCCGGGCCATGCAACTAATGAAAAACTGTTTTTT. Protein product: CAWSPGHATNEKLFF. The chain employs TRBV30 and TRBJ1-4; D remains ambiguous. The germline V gene encodes CDR1 GTSNPN and CDR2 SVGIG (reference sequence). The germline V and J ends were trimmed by 3 bases and 0 bases, with 11 bases remaining between them. CDR3 size: 15 residues.

The V and J genes are TRBV7-2 and TRBJ1-4, with 7 bases lining up with TRBD1. The CDR3 is 13 residues long. V shed 5 bases, J shed 7 bases, and the junction held 4 bases outside the gene matches. Germline loops: CDR1 SGHTA, CDR2 FQGNSA. This CDR3 is CASSRGTAEKLFF. The CDR3 region has the DNA TGTGCCAGCAGCCGAGGGACAGCTGAAAAACTGTTTTTT.

J is TRBJ1-4 and V is TRBV5-4; D perhaps matches TRBD1 (5 bases). Germline V gene data show CDR1 as SGHNT and CDR2 as YYREEE (reference sequence). The CDR3 is made up of 15 amino acids. Deletions cut 4 bases from V and 5 bases from J, with 15 bases between. In nucleotides, the CDR3 is TGTGCCAGCAGCGACAGAGAAAACCAAAATGAAAAACTGTTTTTT. Amino acids: CASSDRENQNEKLFF.

With regard to this clone: Other DNA sequences from this sample encode an identical CDR3 as well. This rearrangement joins TRBV10-3 to TRBJ1-1; no reliable D call. The CDR3 runs 11 residues. The V gene's germline CDR1 is ENHRY and CDR2 SYGVKD. Trimming removed 8 bases at V and 1 base at J, with 5 bases between. The CDR3 DNA follows: TGTGCCATCCGCAGGAACACTGAAGCTTTCTTT. This gives the protein CAIRRNTEAFF.

The chain joins TRBV21-1 to TRBJ2-7; the table's D gene call, TRBD2, was not cross checked with the DNA. TRBV21-1 is described as a pseudogene. The CDR3 is 15 amino acids. The CDR3 DNA is TGTGCCAGCAGCAAAGGAAGCGGTGACTCCTACGAGCAGTACTTC. This translates into CASSKGSGDSYEQYF.

Comments on this clone: A much larger clone lies a single base off, so this may be a read error. In the same sample, other DNA sequences code for this CDR3. The V call is TRBV7-2, the J call TRBJ1-1; D is ambiguous. The V end was cut by 8 bases, the J end by 7 bases, with 14 bases between. This CDR3 has 12 amino acids. Germline CDR1 and CDR2: SGHTA and FQGNSA. The DNA of the CDR3 is TGTGCCAGCGACGCAGCTGGGCTTGAAGCTTTCTTT. Protein sequence: CASDAAGLEAFF. Full variable domain (remainder filled in from reference TRBV7-2 and TRBJ1-1): GAGVSQSPSNKVTEKGKDVELRCDPISGHTALYWYRQSLGQGLEFLIYFQGNSAPDKSGLPSDRFSAERTGGSVSTLTIQRTQQEDSAVYLCASDAAGLEAFFGQGTRLTVV.

The CDR3 protein is CASSQDRVTYEQYF. CDR3 nucleotides: TGCGCCAGCAGCCAAGACAGGGTTACCTACGAGCAGTACTTC. The chain carries TRBV4-3 and TRBJ2-5, with D tentatively TRBD1 (5 bases). TRBJ2-7 matches the DNA end more closely, so the J call is doubtful. The CDR3 sequence is 14 residues long. Germline V lookup: CDR1 LGHNA, CDR2 YSLEER.

The CDR3 spells CASRLEGSNYGYTF. The CDR3, as DNA: TGTGCCAGCAGGTTGGAGGGCTCTAACTATGGCTACACCTTC. The chain carries TRBV7-9 and TRBJ1-2; D is unresolved. V was clipped by 6 bases and J by 0 bases, with 11 bases between them. CDR3 length equals 14 residues. Germline assignment: CDR1 SEHNR and CDR2 FQNEAQ (reference sequence).

The V and J genes are TRBV6-1 and TRBJ2-5; D perhaps matches TRBD2 (6 bases). The length of the CDR3 is 17 residues. Trimming shortened V by 0 bases and J by 1 base, and 15 bases separated the two germline ends. Germline-derived CDR1 and CDR2 are MNHNS and SASEGT. In DNA form, the CDR3 reads TGTGCCAGCAGTGAAGCGGAGGGCGGGGACCGCCAAGAGACCCAGTACTTC. Translation: CASSEAEGGDRQETQYF.

With regard to this clone: Other DNA sequences within the sample encode an identical CDR3. V gene TRBV2 combines with J gene TRBJ2-7; D gene unclear. CDR1 is SNHLY, CDR2 FYNNEI, per germline. Trimming shortened V by 4 bases and J by 4 bases, and 5 bases separated the two germline ends. The CDR3 sequence is 11 residues long. This chain's CDR3 is CASSVDYEQYF. The CDR3 DNA sequence: TGTGCCAGCAGTGTGGATTACGAGCAGTACTTC. Supplemented by reference TRBV2 and TRBJ2-7, the full variable domain reads EPEVTQTPSHQVTQMGQEVILRCVPISNHLYFYWYRQILGQKVEFLVSFYNNEISEKSEIFDDQFSVERPDGSNFTLKIRSTKLEDSAMYFCASSVDYEQYFGPGTRLTVT.

This rearrangement joins TRBV30 to TRBJ2-7, with D perhaps matching TRBD2 (5 bases). CDR1 and CDR2 from the germline V gene are GTSNPN and SVGIG (reference sequence). CDR3 length equals 22 residues. V lost 0 bases and J 1 base, leaving 34 bases between the germline ends. The CDR3 loop reads CAWSVLGRPGYGSRSGSYEQYF. CDR3 nucleotides: TGTGCCTGGAGTGTACTAGGTCGTCCGGGATACGGCAGTAGGAGCGGATCCTACGAGCAGTACTTC.

J is TRBJ2-7 and V is TRBV11-2, with a possible D match to TRBD2 (6 bases). Trimming stripped 7 bases from V and 2 bases from J, with 15 bases between. The CDR3 loop spans 14 amino acids. CDR1 and CDR2 from the germline V gene are SGHAT and FQNNGV. The CDR3 coding sequence is TGTGCCAGCACCTCATGGGGACTTACCTACGAGCAGTACTTC. Residues: CASTSWGLTYEQYF.

Only one count was recorded for this clone. The J gene is TRBJ2-1, the V gene TRBV5-1, with 7 bases lining up with TRBD1. Germline V gene lookup returns CDR1 SGHRS and CDR2 YFSETQ. The CDR3 has 16 residues. The V gene end was trimmed by 0 bases and the J gene end by 6 bases; junction bases not matched to a gene: 9. The CDR3 loop is CASSLDQGVRLNEQFF. The CDR3 coding sequence is TGCGCCAGCAGCTTGGACCAGGGGGTGAGGCTCAATGAGCAGTTCTTC.

As regards this clone: This could be a read error, since a much larger clone is one nucleotide away. Other DNA variants within this sample encode the same CDR3. This chain connects TRBV6-5 to TRBJ2-1; D is ambiguous. The V gene's germline CDR1 is MNHEY and CDR2 SVGAGI. With 2 bases removed from V and 7 bases from J, the gap between germline ends came to 3 bases. This CDR3 contains 11 residues. The CDR3 DNA reads TGTGCCAGCAGTTACAGGAATGAGCAGTTCTTC. It translates to CASSYRNEQFF.

As concerns this clone: One base away lies a much larger clone, so this may be a sequencing read error. The rearrangement links TRBV4-1 to TRBJ2-5; no clear D. CDR3 length equals 14 residues. Germline CDR1 reads MGHRA; CDR2 reads YSYEKL. The DNA of the CDR3 is TGCGCCGGCAGCCAGGACCTTTCCCCAGAGACCCAGTACTTC. It specifies CAGSQDLSPETQYF.

The J gene is TRBJ1-4, the V gene TRBV19; D not resolved. This CDR3 spans 15 amino acids. The germline gives CDR1 LNHDA, CDR2 SQIVND (reference sequence). Trimming took off 5 bases at V and 1 base at J, with 11 bases between the two ends. Here the CDR3 DNA reads TGTGCCAGTAGTGAAAACGCCAGAACTAATGAAAAACTGTTTTTT. Translating it yields CASSENARTNEKLFF. Filled out from reference TRBV19 and TRBJ1-4, the complete variable domain reads DGGITQSPKYLFRKEGQNVTLSCEQNLNHDAMYWYRQDPGQGLRLIYYSQIVNDFQKGDIAEGYSVSREKKESFPLTVTSAQKNPTAFYLCASSENARTNEKLFFGSGTQLSVL.

The chain uses TRBV7-9 and TRBJ2-7; TRBD1 agrees at 9 bases. After removal of 5 bases from V and 1 base from J, the junction contained 6 bases not matched to a gene. The CDR3 runs to 15 residues. Germline CDR1 SEHNR, CDR2 FQNEAQ (reference sequence). The CDR3 protein is CASSPDGTGSYEQYF. CDR3 nucleotides: TGTGCCAGCAGCCCAGACGGGACAGGGTCCTACGAGCAGTACTTC.

CDR3 sequence reads: CASGRDSPDTQYF. In nucleotides, the CDR3 is TGTGCCAGCGGAAGGGACAGCCCAGATACGCAGTATTTT. The chain is built from TRBV6-5 and TRBJ2-3; 7 bases are a match to TRBD1. Germline V gives CDR1 MNHEY, CDR2 SVGAGI. This CDR3 is built from 13 residues. V shed 8 bases and J 4 bases; nucleotides not matched to a gene: 6.

The rearrangement uses TRBV18 and TRBJ1-4; 10 bases align to TRBD1. CDR3 length equals 17 residues. V shed 3 bases, J shed 8 bases, and the junction held 12 bases outside the gene matches. The germline CDR1 and CDR2 sequences are KGHSH and LQKENI. The DNA for the CDR3 is TGTGCCAGCTCACCGCCCAGCCCGGGACAGGGGAACGAAAAACTGTTTTTT. It codes for CASSPPSPGQGNEKLFF.